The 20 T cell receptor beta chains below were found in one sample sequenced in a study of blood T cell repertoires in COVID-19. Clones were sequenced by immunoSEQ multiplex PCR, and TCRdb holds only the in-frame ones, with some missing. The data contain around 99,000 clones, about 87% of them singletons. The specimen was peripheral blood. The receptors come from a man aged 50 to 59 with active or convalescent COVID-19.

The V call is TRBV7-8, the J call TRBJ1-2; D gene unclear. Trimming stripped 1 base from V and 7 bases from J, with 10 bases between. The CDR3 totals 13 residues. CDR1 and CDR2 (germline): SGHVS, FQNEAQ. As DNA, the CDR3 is TGTGCCAGCAGCTTAGGAATGAAGCTTGGCTACACCTTC. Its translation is CASSLGMKLGYTF. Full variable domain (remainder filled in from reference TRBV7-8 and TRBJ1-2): GAGVSQSPRYKVAKRGQDVALRCDPISGHVSLFWYQQALGQGPEFLTYFQNEAQLDKSGLPSDRFFAERPEGSVSTLKIQRTQQEDSAVYLCASSLGMKLGYTFGSGTRLTVV.

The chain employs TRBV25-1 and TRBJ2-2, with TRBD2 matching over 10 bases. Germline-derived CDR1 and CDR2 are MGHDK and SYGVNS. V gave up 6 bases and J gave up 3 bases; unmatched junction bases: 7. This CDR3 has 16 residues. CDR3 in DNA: TGTGCCAGCAGCGAAATAGCGGGAGGATACACCGGGGAGCTGTTTTTT. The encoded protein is CASSEIAGGYTGELFF.

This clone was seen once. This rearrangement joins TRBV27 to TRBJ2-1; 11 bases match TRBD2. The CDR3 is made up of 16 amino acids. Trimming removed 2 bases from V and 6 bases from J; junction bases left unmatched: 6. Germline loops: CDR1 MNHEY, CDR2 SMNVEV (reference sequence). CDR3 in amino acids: CASSLIAGGLSNEQFF. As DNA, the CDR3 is TGTGCCAGCAGTTTAATAGCGGGAGGGCTGAGCAATGAGCAGTTCTTC.

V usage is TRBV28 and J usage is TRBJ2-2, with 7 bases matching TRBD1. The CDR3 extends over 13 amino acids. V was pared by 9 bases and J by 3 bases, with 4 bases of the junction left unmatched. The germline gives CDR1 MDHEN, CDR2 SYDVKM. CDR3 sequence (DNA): TGTGCCAGTGACAGGGAAGACACCGGGGAGCTGTTTTTT. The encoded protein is CASDREDTGELFF.

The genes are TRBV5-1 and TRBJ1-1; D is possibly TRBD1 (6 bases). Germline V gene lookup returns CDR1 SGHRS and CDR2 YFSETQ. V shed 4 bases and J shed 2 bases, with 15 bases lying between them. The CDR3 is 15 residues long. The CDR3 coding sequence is TGCGCCAGCAGCCAAACGGACAGAGCTAACACTGAAGCTTTCTTT. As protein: CASSQTDRANTEAFF.

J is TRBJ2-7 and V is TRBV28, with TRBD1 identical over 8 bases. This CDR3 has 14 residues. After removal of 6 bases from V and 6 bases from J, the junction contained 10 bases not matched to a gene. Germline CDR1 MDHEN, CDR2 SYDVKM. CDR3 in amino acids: CASRSAGGAGEQYF. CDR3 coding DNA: TGTGCCAGCAGGTCCGCAGGGGGCGCGGGCGAGCAGTACTTC.

CDR3 amino acids: CASSPGTENTGELFF. CDR3 DNA: TGTGCCAGCTCACCTGGGACAGAAAACACCGGGGAGCTGTTTTTT. This rearrangement joins TRBV18 to TRBJ2-2; TRBD1 aligns across 7 bases. Trimming cost V 3 bases and J 2 bases; bases outside gene matches: 3. This CDR3 spans 15 amino acids. Germline-derived CDR1 and CDR2 are KGHSH and LQKENI. Supplemented by reference TRBV18 and TRBJ2-2, the full variable domain reads NAGVMQNPRHLVRRRGQEARLRCSPMKGHSHVYWYRQLPEEGLKFMVYLQKENIIDESGMPKERFSAEFPKEGPSILRIQQVVRGDSAAYFCASSPGTENTGELFFGEGSRLTVL.

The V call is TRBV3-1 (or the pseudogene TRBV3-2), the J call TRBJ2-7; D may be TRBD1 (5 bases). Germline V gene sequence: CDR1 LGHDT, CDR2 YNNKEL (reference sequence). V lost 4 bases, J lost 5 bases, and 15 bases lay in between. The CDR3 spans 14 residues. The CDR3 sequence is CASSLGRGAHEQYF. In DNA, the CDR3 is TGTGCCAGCAGCCTGGGGCGTGGAGCCCACGAGCAGTACTTC.

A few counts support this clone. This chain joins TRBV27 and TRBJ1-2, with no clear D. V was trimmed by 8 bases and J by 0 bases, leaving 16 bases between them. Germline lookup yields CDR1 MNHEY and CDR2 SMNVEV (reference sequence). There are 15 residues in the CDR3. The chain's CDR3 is CASRTPRQPNYGYTF. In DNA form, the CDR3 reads TGTGCCAGCCGTACCCCCAGGCAACCTAACTATGGCTACACCTTC.

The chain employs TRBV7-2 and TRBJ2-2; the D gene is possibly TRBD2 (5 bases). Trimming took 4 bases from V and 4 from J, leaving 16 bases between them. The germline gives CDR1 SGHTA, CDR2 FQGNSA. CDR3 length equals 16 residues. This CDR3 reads CASSSYQVGVTGELFF. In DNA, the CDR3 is TGTGCCAGCAGCTCCTACCAAGTGGGAGTCACCGGGGAGCTGTTTTTT.

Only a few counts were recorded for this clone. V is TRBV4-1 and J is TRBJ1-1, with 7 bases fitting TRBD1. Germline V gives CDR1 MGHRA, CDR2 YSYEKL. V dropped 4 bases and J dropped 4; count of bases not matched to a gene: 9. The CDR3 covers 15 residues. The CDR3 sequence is CASSPWTGGSTEAFF. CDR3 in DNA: TGCGCCAGCAGCCCGTGGACAGGTGGGAGCACTGAAGCTTTCTTT.

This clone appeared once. The CDR3 nucleotides are TGTGCCAGTAGTATTCAGGGTAGGAACGAGCAGTACTTC. Encoded protein: CASSIQGRNEQYF. The chain has TRBV19 and TRBJ2-7, with a possible D match to TRBD1 (5 bases). Germline assignment: CDR1 LNHDA and CDR2 SQIVND (reference sequence). V was trimmed by 3 bases and J by 5 bases, leaving 11 bases between them. This CDR3 has 13 residues.

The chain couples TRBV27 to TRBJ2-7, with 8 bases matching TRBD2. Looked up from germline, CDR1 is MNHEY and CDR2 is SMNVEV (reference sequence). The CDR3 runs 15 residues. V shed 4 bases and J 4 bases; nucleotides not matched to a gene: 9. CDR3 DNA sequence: TGTGCCAGCAGTTCATGGGGCACTAGCGGTTACGAGCAGTACTTC. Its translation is CASSSWGTSGYEQYF.

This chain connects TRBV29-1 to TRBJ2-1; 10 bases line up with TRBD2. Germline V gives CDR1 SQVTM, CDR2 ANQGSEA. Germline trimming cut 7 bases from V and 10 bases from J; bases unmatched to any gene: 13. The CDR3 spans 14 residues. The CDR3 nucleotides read TGCAGCGCCTCACTAGCGGGAAGGAATATAGAGCAGTTCTTC. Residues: CSASLAGRNIEQFF.

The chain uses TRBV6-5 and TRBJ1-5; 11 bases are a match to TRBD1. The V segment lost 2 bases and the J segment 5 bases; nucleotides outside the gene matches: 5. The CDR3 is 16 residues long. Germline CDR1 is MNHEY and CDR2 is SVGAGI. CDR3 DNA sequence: TGTGCCAGCAGTTACGCTCGGACAGGGGGCGATCAGCCCCAGCATTTT. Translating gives CASSYARTGGDQPQHF.

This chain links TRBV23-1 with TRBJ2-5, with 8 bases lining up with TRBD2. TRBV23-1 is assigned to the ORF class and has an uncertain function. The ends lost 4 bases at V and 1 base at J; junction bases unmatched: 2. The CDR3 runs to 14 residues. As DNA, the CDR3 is TGCGCCAGCAGTCCGACTAGCGCCCAAGAGACCCAGTACTTC. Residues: CASSPTSAQETQYF.

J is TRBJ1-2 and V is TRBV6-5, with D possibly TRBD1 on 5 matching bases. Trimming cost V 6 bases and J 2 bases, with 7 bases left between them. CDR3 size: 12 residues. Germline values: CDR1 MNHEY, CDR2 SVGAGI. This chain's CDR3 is CASRQVNYGYTF. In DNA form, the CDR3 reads TGTGCCAGCAGACAGGTGAACTATGGCTACACCTTC.

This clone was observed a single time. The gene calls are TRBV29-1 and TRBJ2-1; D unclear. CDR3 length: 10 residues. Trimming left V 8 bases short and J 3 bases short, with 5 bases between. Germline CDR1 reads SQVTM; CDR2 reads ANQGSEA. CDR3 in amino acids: CSIYYNEQFF. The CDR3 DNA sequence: TGCAGCATTTACTACAATGAGCAGTTCTTC.

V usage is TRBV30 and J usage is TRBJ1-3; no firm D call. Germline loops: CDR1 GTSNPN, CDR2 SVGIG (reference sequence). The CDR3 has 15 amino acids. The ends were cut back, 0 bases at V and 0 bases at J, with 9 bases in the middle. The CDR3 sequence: CAWSVALSSGNTIYF. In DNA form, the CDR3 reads TGTGCCTGGAGTGTGGCCTTAAGCTCTGGAAACACCATATATTTT.

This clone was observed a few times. The CDR3 DNA follows: TGTGCCAGCAGCTTAAGCCCGGGAGGTTACAATGAGCAGTTCTTC. Encoded protein: CASSLSPGGYNEQFF. J is TRBJ2-1 and V is TRBV11-2, with 7 bases matching TRBD2. Per germline, CDR1 SGHAT and CDR2 FQNNGV. The CDR3 extends over 15 amino acids. V lost 2 bases and J lost 4; bases outside the gene matches: 5.